This TCR beta chain was observed in a study of patients and donors after allogeneic stem cell transplantation. A few counts support this clonotype. The V and J ends lost 3 bases and 4 bases respectively, with 8 bases between them. The V gene's germline CDR1 is SGHRS and CDR2 YFSETQ. This CDR3 has 12 amino acids. TCRdb ran MiXCR on the RT-PCR reads and lists one entry per CDR3 protein. The data show about a million distinct CDR3 sequences, with roughly 18% seen just once and roughly 6.4% held by the top ten. The sequencing sample was made of blood, either unsorted or a sorted T cell fraction (not recorded which). This chain joins TRBV5-1 and TRBJ2-7; the D gene is possibly TRBD2 (5 bases). This TCR was sampled from a human donor who was either an allogeneic HSCT recipient or a stem cell or donor lymphocyte infusion donor (not recorded which). It is not recorded whose cells these are; they may come from a transplant donor. Here the CDR3 DNA reads TGCGCCAGCAGCTCGGAGGCTTACGAGCAGTACTTC. It yields the protein CASSSEAYEQYF. Complete variable domain (other parts from reference TRBV5-1 and TRBJ2-7): KAGVTQTPRYLIKTRGQQVTLSCSPISGHRSVSWYQQTPGQGLQFLFEYFSETQRNKGNFPGRFSGRQFSNSRSEMNVSTLELGDSALYLCASSSEAYEQYFGPGTRLTVT.